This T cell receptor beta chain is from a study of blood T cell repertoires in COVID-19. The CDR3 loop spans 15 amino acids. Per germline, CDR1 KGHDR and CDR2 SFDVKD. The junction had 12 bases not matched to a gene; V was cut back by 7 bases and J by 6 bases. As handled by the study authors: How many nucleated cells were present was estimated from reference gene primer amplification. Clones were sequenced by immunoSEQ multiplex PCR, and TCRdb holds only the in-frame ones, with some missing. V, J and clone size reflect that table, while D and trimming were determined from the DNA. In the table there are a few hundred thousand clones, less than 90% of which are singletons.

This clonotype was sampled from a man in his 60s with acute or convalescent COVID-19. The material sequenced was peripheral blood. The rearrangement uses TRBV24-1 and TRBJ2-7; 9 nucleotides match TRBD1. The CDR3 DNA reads TGTGCCACCAGCGACACCGGGACAGGGCTTGGCGAGCAGTACTTC. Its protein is CATSDTGTGLGEQYF.